This T cell receptor beta chain was observed in a study of response to subunit inactivated influenza vaccine. Findings of the study overall: Each seasonal influenza vaccination, the authors suggested, recruits few new T cells.

CDR3 length: 14 residues. V gave up 5 bases and J gave up 5 bases, with 13 bases separating them. Germline V gene lookup returns CDR1 SGHVS and CDR2 FNYEAQ. MiXCR, applied by TCRdb to the RT-PCR reads, yields one record per CDR3 protein. The sample has roughly 760,000 distinct CDR3 sequences; approximately 21% are singletons. Comment on this clonotype: What it binds is not known.

The TCR was taken from a man between 45 and 60 years old who received an inactivated influenza vaccine. The chain combines TRBV7-6 with TRBJ1-5; D is perhaps TRBD1 (6 bases). This specimen consisted of PBMCs from blood, obtained roughly 5 days after vaccination. CDR3 in DNA: TGTGCCAGCAGCCTTGAGACAGGCGATCAGCCCCAGCATTTT. It codes for CASSLETGDQPQHF. The entire variable domain, with the rest obtained from reference TRBV7-6 and TRBJ1-5, is as follows: GAGVSQSPRYKVTKRGQDVALRCDPISGHVSLYWYRQALGQGPEFLTYFNYEAQQDKSGLPNDRFSAERPEGSISTLTIQRTEQRDSAMYRCASSLETGDQPQHFGDGTRLSIL.